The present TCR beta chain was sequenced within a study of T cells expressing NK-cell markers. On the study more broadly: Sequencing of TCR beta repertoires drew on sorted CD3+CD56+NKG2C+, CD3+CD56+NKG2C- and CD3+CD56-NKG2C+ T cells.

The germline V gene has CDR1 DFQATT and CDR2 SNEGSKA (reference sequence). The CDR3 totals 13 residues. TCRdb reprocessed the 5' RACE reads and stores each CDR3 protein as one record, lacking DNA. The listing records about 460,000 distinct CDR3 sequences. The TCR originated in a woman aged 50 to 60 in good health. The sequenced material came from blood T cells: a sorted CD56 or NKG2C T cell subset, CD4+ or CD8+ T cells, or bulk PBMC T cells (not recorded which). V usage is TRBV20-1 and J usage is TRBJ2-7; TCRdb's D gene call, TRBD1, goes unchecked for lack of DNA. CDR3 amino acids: CSASRGGGSEQYF.